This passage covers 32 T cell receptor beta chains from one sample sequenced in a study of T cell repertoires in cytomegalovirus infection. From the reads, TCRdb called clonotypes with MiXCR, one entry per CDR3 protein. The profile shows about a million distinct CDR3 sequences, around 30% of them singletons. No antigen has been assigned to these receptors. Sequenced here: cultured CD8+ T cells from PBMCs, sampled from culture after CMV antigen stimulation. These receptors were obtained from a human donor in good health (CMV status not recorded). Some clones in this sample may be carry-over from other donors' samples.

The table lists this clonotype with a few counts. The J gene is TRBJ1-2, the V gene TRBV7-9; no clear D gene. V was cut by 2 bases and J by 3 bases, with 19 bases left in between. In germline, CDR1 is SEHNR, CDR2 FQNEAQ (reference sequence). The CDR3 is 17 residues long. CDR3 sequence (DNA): TGTGCCAGCAGCTTAACGCTGGTTCGCCCGGAGGACTATGGCTACACCTTC. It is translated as CASSLTLVRPEDYGYTF.

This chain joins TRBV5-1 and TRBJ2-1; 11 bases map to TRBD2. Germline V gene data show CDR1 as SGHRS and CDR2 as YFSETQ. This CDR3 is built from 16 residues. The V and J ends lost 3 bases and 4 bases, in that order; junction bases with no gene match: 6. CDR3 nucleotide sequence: TGCGCCAGCAGCTCCTATTTAGCGGGGGGGTACAATGAGCAGTTCTTC. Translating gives CASSSYLAGGYNEQFF.

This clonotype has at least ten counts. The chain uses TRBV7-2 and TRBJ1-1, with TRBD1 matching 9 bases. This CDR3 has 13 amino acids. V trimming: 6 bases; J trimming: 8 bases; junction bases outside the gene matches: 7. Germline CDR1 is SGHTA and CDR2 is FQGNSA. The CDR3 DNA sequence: TGTGCCAGCAGAGAACAGGGGGCGCCGGAAGCTTTCTTT. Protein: CASREQGAPEAFF.

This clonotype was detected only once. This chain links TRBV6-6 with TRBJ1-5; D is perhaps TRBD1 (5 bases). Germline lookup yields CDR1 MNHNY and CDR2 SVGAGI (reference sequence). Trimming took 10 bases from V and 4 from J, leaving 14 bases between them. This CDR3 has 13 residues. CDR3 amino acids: CANRGGWNQPQHF. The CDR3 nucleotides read TGTGCCAACCGGGGGGGGTGGAATCAGCCCCAGCATTTT.

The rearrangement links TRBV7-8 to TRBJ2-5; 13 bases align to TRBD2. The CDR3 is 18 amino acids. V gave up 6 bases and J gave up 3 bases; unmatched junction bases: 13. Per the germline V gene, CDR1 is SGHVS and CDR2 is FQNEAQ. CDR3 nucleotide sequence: TGTGCCAGCAGAAGGACTAGCGGGGGAGCCTTTTTTAAAGAGACCCAGTACTTC. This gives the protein CASRRTSGGAFFKETQYF.

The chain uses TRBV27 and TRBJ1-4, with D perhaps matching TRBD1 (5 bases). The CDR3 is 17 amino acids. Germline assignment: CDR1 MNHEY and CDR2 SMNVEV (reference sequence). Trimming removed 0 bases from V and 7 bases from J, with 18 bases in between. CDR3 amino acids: CASSLSGWGALGEKLFF. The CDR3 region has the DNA TGTGCCAGCAGTTTATCGGGATGGGGCGCTTTGGGTGAAAAACTGTTTTTT.

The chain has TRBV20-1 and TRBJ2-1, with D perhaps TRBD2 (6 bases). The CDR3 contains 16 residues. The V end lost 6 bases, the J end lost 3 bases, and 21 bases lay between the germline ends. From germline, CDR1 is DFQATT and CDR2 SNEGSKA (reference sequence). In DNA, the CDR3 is TGCAGTGCGCAGAGCGGCGGGACGGGAGACTACAATGAGCAGTTCTTC. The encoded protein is CSAQSGGTGDYNEQFF.

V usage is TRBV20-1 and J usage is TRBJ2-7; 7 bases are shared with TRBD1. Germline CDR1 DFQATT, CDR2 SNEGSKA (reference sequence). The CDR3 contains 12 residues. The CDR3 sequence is CTMTGKSYEQYV. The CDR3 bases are TGCACCATGACAGGGAAATCCTACGAGCAGTACGTC.

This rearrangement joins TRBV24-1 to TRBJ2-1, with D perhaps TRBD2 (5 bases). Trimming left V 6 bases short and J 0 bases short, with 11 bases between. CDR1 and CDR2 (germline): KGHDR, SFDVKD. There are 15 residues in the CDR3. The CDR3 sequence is CATSRPGSSYNEQFF. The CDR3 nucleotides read TGTGCCACCAGTCGCCCGGGGAGCTCCTACAATGAGCAGTTCTTC.

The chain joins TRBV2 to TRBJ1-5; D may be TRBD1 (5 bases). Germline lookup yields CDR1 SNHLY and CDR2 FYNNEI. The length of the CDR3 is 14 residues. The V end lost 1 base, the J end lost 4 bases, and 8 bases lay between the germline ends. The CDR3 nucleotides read TGTGCCAGCAGTGAAGGGAGACAGAATCAGCCCCAGCATTTT. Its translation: CASSEGRQNQPQHF.

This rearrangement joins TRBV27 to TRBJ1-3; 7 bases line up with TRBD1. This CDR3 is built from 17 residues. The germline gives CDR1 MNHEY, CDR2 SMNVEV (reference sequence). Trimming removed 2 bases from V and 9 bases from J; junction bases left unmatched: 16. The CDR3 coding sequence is TGTGCCAGCAGTTTAATTCTCCCGGACAGGCCCGGGGTCACCATATATTTT. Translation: CASSLILPDRPGVTIYF.

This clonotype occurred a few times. The CDR3 sequence is CASSYYDSTDTQYF. The CDR3 DNA sequence: TGTGCCAGCAGTTACTATGACAGCACAGATACGCAGTATTTT. The chain is built from TRBV6-5 and TRBJ2-3; D remains ambiguous. The V and J ends lost 1 base and 0 bases respectively, with 5 bases between them. This CDR3 has 14 residues. Germline assignment: CDR1 MNHEY and CDR2 SVGAGI.

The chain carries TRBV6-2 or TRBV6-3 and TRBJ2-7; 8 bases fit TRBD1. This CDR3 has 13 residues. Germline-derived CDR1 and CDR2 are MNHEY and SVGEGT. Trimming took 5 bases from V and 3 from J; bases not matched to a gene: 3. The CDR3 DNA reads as TGTGCCAGCAGTCACGGACAGGGCTACGAGCAGTACGTC. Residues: CASSHGQGYEQYV.

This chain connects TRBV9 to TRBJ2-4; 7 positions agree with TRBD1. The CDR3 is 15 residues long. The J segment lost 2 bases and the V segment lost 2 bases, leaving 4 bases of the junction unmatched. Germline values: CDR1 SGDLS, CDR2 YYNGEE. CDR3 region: CASSVEGAPKNIQYF. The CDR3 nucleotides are TGTGCCAGCAGCGTTGAGGGGGCGCCCAAAAACATTCAGTACTTC. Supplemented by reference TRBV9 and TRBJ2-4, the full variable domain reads DSGVTQTPKHLITATGQRVTLRCSPRSGDLSVYWYQQSLDQGLQFLIQYYNGEERAKGNILERFSAQQFPDLHSELNLSSLELGDSALYFCASSVEGAPKNIQYFGAGTRLSVL.

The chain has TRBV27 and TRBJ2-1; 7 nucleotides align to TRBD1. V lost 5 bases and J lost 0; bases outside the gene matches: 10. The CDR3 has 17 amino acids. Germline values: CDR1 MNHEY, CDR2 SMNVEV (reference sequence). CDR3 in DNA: TGTGCCAGCAGTAAACCCAACAGGGGCCCCTCCTACAATGAGCAGTTCTTC. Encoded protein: CASSKPNRGPSYNEQFF.

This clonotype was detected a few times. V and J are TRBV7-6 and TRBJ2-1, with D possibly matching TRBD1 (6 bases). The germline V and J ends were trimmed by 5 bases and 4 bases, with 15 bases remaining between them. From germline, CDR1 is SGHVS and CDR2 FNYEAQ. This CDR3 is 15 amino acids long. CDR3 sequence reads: CASSPGVAVYNEQFF. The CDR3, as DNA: TGTGCCAGCAGCCCAGGGGTGGCGGTTTACAATGAGCAGTTCTTC.

The CDR3 DNA is TGTGCCAGCAGTGAGGTCCAGGGGCCGACCTCTGAAAAACTGTTTTTT. It codes for CASSEVQGPTSEKLFF. The chain has TRBV25-1 and TRBJ1-4, with a tentative D call TRBD1 (6 bases). V dropped 3 bases and J dropped 7 bases, with 18 bases sitting between them. Germline CDR1 reads MGHDK; CDR2 reads SYGVNS. CDR3 length: 16 amino acids. Complete variable domain (other parts from reference TRBV25-1 and TRBJ1-4): EADIYQTPRYLVIGTGKKITLECSQTMGHDKMYWYQQDPGMELHLIHYSYGVNSTEKGDLSSESTVSRIRTEHFPLTLESARPSHTSQYLCASSEVQGPTSEKLFFGSGTQLSVL.

The CDR3 loop is CASSHGFIENTEAFF. In DNA form, the CDR3 reads TGCGCCAGCAGCCATGGTTTTATCGAGAACACTGAAGCTTTCTTT. The chain links TRBV4-1 to TRBJ1-1; D uncertain. In germline, CDR1 is MGHRA, CDR2 YSYEKL. This CDR3 region has 15 residues. Trimming left V 3 bases short and J 1 base short, with 12 bases between.

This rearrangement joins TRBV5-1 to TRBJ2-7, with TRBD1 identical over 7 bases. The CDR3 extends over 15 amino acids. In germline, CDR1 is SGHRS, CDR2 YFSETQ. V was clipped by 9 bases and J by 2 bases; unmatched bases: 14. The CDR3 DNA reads TGCGCCAACAGGGCAGGGGGATCGCAGACCTACGAGCAGTACTTC. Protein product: CANRAGGSQTYEQYF. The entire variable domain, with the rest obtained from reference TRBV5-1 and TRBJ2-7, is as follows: KAGVTQTPRYLIKTRGQQVTLSCSPISGHRSVSWYQQTPGQGLQFLFEYFSETQRNKGNFPGRFSGRQFSNSRSEMNVSTLELGDSALYLCANRAGGSQTYEQYFGPGTRLTVT.

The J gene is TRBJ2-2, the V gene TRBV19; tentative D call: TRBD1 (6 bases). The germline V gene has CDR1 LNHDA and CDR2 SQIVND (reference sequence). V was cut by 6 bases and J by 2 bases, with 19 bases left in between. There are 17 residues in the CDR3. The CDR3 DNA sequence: TGTGCCAGTAGGATCGAGGTCGGCAGGGGTAACACCGGGGAGCTGTTTTTT. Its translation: CASRIEVGRGNTGELFF.

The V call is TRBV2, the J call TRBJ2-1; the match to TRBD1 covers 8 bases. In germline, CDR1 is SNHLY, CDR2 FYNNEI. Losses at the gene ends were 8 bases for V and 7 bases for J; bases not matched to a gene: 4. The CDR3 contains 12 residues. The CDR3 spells CASLDRENEQFF. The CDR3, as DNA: TGTGCCAGCTTGGACAGGGAGAATGAGCAGTTCTTC.

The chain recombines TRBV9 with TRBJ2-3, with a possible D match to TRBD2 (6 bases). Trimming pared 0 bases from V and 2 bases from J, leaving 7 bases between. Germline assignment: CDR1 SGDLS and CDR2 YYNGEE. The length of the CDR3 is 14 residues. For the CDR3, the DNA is TGTGCCAGCAGCGTAGCGGGGGTCACAGATACGCAGTATTTT. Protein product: CASSVAGVTDTQYF.

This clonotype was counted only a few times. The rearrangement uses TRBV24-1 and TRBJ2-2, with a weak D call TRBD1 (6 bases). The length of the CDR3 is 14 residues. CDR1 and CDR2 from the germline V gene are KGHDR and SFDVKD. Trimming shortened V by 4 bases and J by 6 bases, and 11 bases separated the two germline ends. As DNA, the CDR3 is TGTGCCACCAGTGAGCCAGGGGTCGCCGGGGAGCTGTTTTTT. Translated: CATSEPGVAGELFF.

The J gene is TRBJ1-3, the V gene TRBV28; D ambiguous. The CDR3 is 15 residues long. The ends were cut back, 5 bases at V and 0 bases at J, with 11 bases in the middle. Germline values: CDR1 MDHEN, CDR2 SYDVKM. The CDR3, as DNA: TGTGCCAGCAGTCTAGACTACAGCTCTGGAAACACCATATATTTT. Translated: CASSLDYSSGNTIYF.

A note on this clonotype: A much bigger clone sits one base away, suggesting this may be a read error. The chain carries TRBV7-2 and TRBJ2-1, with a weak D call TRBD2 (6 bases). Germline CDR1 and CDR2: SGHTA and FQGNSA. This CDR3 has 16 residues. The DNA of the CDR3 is TGTGCCAGCAGCTTAGTCGGGAGTAGCTCCTGCAATGAGCAGTTCTTC. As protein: CASSLVGSSSCNEQFF.

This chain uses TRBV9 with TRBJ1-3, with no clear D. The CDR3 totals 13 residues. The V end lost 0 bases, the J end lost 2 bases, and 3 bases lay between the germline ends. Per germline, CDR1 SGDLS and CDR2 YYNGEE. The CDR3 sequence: CASSVGTGNTIYF. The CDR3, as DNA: TGTGCCAGCAGCGTAGGAACTGGAAACACCATATATTTT.

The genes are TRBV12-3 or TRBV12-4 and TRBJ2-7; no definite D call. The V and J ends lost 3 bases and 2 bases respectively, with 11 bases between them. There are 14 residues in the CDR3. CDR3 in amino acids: CASSFKGMAYEQYF. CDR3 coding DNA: TGTGCCAGCAGTTTTAAGGGAATGGCCTACGAGCAGTACTTC.

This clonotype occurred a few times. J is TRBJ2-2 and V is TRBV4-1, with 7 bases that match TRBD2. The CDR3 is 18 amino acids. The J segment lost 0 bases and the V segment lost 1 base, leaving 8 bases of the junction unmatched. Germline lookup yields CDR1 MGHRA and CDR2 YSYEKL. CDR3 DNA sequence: TGCGCCAGCAGCCAAGTGCTACGGGGGGTTGCGAACACCGGGGAGCTGTTTTTT. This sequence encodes CASSQVLRGVANTGELFF.

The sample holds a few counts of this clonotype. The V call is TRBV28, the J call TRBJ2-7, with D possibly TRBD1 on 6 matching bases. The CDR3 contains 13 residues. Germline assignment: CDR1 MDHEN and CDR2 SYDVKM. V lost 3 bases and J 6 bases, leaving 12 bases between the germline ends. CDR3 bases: TGTGCCAGCAGTTTGCGGGCCAGGGGCGAGCAGTACGTC. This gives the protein CASSLRARGEQYV.

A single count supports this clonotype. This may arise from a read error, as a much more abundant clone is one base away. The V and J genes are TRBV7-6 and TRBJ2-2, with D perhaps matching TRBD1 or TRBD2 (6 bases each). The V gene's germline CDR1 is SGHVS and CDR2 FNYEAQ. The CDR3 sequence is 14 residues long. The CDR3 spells CVSSPDSGTGELFF. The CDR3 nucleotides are TGTGTCAGCAGCCCGGACAGCGGGACCGGGGAGCTGTTTTTT.

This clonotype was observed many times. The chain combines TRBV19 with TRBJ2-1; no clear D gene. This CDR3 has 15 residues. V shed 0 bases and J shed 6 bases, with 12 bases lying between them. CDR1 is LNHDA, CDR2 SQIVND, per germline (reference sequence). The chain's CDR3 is CASSIERSGLNEQFF. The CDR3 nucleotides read TGTGCCAGTAGTATAGAAAGGTCGGGTCTCAATGAGCAGTTCTTC.

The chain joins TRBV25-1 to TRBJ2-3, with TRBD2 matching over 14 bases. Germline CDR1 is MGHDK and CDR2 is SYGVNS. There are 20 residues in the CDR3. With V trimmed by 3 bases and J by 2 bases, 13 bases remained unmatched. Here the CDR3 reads CASSEARRLAGGPPTDTQYF. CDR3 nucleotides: TGTGCCAGCAGTGAGGCTCGAAGACTAGCGGGGGGGCCCCCCACAGATACGCAGTATTTT.